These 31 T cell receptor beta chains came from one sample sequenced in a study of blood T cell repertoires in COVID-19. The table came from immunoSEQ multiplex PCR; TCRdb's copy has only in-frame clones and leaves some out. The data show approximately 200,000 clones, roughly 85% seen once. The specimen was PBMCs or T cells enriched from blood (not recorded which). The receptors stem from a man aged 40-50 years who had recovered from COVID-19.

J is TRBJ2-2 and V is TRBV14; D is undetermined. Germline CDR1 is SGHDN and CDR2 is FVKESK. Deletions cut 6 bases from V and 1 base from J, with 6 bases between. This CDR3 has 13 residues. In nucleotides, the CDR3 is TGTGCCAGCAGTCTAGAGAACACCGGGGAGCTGTTTTTT. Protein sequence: CASSLENTGELFF.

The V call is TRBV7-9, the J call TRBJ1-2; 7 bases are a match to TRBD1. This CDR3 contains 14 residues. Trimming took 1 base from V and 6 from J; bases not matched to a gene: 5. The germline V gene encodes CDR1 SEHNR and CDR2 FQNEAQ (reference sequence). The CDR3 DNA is TGTGCCAGCAGCTTAGGACAGGGAAGTGATGGCTACACCTTC. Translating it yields CASSLGQGSDGYTF.

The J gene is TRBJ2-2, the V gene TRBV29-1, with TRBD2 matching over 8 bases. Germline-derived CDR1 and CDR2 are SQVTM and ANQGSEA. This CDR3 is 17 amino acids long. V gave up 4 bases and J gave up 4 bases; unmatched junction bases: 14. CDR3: CSVGGLAGGGSTGELFF. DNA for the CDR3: TGCAGCGTTGGGGGGCTGGCGGGAGGCGGTAGCACCGGGGAGCTGTTTTTT.

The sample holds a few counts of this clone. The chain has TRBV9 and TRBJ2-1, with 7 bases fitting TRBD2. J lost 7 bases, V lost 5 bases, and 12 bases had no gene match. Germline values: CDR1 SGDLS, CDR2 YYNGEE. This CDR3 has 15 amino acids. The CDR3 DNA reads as TGTGCCAGCAGTCCTGGGTTGACTAGCTGGAATGAGCAGTTCTTC. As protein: CASSPGLTSWNEQFF.

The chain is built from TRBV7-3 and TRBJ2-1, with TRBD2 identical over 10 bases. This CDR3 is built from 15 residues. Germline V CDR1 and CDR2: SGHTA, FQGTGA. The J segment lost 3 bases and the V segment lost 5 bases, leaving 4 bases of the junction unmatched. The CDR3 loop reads CASSISGRDYNEQFF. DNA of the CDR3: TGTGCCAGCAGCATAAGCGGGAGGGACTACAATGAGCAGTTCTTC.

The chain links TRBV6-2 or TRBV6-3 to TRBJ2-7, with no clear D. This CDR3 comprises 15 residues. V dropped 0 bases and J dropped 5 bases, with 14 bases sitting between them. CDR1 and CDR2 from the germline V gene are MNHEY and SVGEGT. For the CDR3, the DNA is TGTGCCAGCAGTTACTCTTCTAGAGGATCTCACGAGCAGTACTTC. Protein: CASSYSSRGSHEQYF.

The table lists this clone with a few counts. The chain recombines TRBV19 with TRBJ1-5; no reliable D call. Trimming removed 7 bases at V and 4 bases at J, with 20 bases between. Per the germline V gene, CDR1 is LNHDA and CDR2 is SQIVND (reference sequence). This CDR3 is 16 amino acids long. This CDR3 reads CASKDRGVQRNQPQHF. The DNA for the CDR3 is TGTGCCAGTAAGGATAGAGGAGTGCAGAGAAATCAGCCCCAGCATTTT.

CDR3 sequence reads: CASSLGRDETQYF. In DNA, the CDR3 is TGTGCCAGCAGCTTAGGCAGGGATGAGACCCAGTACTTC. The V gene is TRBV7-3, the J gene TRBJ2-5, with D maybe TRBD1 (5 bases). The V end was cut by 2 bases, the J end by 5 bases, with 9 bases between. This CDR3 is 13 amino acids long. Germline V gene lookup returns CDR1 SGHTA and CDR2 FQGTGA.

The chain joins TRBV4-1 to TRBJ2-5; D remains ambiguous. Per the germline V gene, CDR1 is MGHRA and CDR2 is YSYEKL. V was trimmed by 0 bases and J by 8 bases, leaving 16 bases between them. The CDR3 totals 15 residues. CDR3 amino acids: CASSQDQAAVLTQYF. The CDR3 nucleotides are TGCGCCAGCAGCCAAGACCAGGCAGCCGTATTAACCCAGTACTTC.

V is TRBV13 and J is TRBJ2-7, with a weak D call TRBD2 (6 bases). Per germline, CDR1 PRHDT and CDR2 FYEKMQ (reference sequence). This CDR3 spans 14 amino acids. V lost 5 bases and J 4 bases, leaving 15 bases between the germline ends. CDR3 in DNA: TGTGCCAGCAGCCACCGGGACTCATCTTACGAGCAGTACTTC. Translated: CASSHRDSSYEQYF.

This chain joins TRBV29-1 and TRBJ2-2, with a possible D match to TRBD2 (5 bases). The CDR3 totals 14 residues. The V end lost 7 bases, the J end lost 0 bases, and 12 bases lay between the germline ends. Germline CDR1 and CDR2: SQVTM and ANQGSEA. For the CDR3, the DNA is TGCAGCGCATCAGCGGCTGCGAACACCGGGGAGCTGTTTTTT. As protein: CSASAAANTGELFF.

The CDR3 sequence: CASRRTANTGELFF. The DNA for the CDR3 is TGCGCCAGCAGACGGACAGCAAACACCGGGGAGCTGTTTTTT. The rearrangement joins TRBV10-1 to TRBJ2-2, with D tentatively TRBD1 (6 bases). The germline CDR1 and CDR2 sequences are WNHNN and SYGVQD (reference sequence). This CDR3 spans 14 amino acids. The V end was cut by 6 bases, the J end by 2 bases, with 10 bases between.

CDR3 sequence reads: CASSEAGGVRSPLHF. In nucleotides, the CDR3 is TGTGCCAGCAGTGAAGCGGGGGGAGTACGATCACCCCTCCACTTT. The chain carries TRBV6-1 and TRBJ1-6; TRBD1 might be the D (5 bases). The V gene lost 0 bases and the J gene lost 10 bases, with 13 bases spanning the gap. Germline V gene lookup returns CDR1 MNHNS and CDR2 SASEGT. The length of the CDR3 is 15 residues.

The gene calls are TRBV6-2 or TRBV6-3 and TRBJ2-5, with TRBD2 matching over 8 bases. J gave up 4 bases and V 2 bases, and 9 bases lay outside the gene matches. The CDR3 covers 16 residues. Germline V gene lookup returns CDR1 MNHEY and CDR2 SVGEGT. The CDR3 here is CASSYISGLAGETQYF. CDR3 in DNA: TGTGCCAGCAGTTACATCTCAGGGCTAGCGGGAGAGACCCAGTACTTC.

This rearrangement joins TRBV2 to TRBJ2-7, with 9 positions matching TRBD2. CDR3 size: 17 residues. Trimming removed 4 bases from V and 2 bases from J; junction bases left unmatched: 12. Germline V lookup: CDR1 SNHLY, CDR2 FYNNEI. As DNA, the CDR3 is TGTGCCAGCAGTGCAGGTAACTCTGGCGGGAGGGCCTACGAGCAGTACTTC. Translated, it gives CASSAGNSGGRAYEQYF. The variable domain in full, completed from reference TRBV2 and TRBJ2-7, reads EPEVTQTPSHQVTQMGQEVILRCVPISNHLYFYWYRQILGQKVEFLVSFYNNEISEKSEIFDDQFSVERPDGSNFTLKIRSTKLEDSAMYFCASSAGNSGGRAYEQYFGPGTRLTVT.

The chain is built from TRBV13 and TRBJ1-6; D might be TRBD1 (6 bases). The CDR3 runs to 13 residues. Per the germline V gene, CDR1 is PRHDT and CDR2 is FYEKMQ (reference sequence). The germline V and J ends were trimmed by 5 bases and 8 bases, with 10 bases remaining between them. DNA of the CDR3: TGTGCCAGCAGCCCCAGGGGCGATTCACCCCTCCACTTT. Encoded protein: CASSPRGDSPLHF.

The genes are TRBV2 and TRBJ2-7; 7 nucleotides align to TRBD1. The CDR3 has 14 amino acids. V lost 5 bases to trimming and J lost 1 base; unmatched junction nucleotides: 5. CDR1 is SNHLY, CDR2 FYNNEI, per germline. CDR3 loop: CASSRQGGSYEQYF. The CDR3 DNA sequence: TGTGCCAGCAGTCGACAGGGCGGGTCCTACGAGCAGTACTTC.

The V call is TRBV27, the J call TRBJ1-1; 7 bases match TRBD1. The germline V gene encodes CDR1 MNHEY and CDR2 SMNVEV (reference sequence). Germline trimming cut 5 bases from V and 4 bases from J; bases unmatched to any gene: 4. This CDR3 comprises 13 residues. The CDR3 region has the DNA TGTGCCAGCAGTACGACAGGGTCCACTGAAGCTTTCTTT. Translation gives CASSTTGSTEAFF.

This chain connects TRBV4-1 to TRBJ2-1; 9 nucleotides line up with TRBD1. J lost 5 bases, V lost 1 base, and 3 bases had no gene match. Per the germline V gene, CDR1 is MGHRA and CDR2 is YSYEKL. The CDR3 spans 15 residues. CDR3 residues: CASSQGGQGHNEQFF. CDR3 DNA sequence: TGCGCCAGCAGCCAAGGGGGACAGGGACACAATGAGCAGTTCTTC.

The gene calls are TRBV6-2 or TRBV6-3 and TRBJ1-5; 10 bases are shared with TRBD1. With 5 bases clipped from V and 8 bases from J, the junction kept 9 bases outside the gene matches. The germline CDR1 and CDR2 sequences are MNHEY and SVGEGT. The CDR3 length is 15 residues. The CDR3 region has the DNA TGTGCCAGCAGTGACCCGGGACAGGGGATAAAGCCCCAGCATTTT. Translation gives CASSDPGQGIKPQHF.

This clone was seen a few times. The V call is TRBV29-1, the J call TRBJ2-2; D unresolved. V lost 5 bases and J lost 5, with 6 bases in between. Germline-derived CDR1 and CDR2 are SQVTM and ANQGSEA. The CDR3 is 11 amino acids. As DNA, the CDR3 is TGCAGCGTTTCTAGGACCGGGGAGCTGTTTTTT. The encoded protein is CSVSRTGELFF.

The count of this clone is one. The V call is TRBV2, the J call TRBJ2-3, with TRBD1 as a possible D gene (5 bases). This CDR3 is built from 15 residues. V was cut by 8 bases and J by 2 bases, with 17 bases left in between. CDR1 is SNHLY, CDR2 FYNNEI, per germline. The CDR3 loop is CASFLGAAFTDTQYF. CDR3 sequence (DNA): TGTGCCAGCTTCCTAGGGGCCGCTTTCACAGATACGCAGTATTTT.

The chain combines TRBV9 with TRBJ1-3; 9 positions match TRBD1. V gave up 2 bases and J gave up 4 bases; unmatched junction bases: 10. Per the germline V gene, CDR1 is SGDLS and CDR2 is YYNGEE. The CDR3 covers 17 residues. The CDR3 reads CASSVTGTGKSGNTIYF. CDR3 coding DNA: TGTGCCAGCAGCGTGACTGGGACAGGGAAGTCCGGAAACACCATATATTTT. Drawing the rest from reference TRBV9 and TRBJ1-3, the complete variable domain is DSGVTQTPKHLITATGQRVTLRCSPRSGDLSVYWYQQSLDQGLQFLIQYYNGEERAKGNILERFSAQQFPDLHSELNLSSLELGDSALYFCASSVTGTGKSGNTIYFGEGSWLTVV.

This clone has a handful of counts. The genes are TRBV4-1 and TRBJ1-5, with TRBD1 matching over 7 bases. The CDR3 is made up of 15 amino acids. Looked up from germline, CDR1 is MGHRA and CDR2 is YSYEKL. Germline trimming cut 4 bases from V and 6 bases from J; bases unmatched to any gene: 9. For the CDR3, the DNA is TGCGCCAGCAGCCCCTTAGACAGGGACGGTCAGCCCCAGCATTTT. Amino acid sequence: CASSPLDRDGQPQHF.

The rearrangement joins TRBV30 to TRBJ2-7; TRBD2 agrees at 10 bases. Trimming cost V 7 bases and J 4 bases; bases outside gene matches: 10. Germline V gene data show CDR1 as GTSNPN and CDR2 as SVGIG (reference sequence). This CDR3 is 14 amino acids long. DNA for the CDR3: TGTGCCTCCCGCGGGAGCGGGAGGGCGTACGAGCAGTACTTC. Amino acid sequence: CASRGSGRAYEQYF.

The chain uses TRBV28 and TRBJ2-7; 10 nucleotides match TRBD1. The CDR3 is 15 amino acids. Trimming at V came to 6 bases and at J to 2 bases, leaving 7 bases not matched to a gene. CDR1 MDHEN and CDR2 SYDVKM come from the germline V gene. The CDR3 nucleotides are TGTGCCAGCAGGGAAACCGGGACAGGGGCCTACGAGCAGTACTTC. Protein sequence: CASRETGTGAYEQYF.

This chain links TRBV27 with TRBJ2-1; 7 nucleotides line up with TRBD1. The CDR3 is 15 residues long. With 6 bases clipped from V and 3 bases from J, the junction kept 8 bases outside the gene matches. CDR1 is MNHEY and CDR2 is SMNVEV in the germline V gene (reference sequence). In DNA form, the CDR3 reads TGTGCCAGCAGGGGGCTTCACAGGGGCTACAATGAGCAGTTCTTC. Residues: CASRGLHRGYNEQFF.

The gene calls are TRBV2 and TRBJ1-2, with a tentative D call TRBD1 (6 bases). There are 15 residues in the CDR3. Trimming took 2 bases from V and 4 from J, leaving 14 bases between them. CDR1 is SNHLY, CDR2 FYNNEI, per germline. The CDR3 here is CASSENSRGSYGYTF. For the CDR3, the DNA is TGTGCCAGCAGTGAAAATTCCAGGGGAAGCTATGGCTACACCTTC.

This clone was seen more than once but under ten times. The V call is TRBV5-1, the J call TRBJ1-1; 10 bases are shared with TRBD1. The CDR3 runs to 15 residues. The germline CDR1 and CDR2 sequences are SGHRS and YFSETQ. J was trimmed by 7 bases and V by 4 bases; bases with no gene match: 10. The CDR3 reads CASSPGTGDNGEAFF. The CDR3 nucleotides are TGCGCCAGCAGCCCGGGGACAGGGGATAACGGTGAAGCTTTCTTT. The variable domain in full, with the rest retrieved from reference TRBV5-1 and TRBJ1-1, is KAGVTQTPRYLIKTRGQQVTLSCSPISGHRSVSWYQQTPGQGLQFLFEYFSETQRNKGNFPGRFSGRQFSNSRSEMNVSTLELGDSALYLCASSPGTGDNGEAFFGQGTRLTVV.

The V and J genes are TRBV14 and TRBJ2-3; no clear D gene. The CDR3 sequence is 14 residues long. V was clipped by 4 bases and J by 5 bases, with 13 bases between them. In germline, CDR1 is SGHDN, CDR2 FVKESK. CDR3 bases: TGTGCCAGCAGCCCTCTATTGATAGAAGATACGCAGTATTTT. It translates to CASSPLLIEDTQYF.

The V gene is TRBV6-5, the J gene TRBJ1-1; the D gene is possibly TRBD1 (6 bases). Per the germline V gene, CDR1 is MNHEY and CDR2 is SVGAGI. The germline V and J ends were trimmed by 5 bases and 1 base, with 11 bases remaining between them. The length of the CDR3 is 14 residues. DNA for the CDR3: TGTGCCAGCAGTAAACAGGGAAGGAACACTGAAGCTTTCTTT. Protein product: CASSKQGRNTEAFF.